Listed below are T cell receptor beta chains from one sample, sequenced in a study of tumour-infiltrating T cells in Burkitt lymphoma. The method was immunoSEQ multiplex PCR; TCRdb's version includes in-frame clones alone and lacks a portion of them. Of thousands of clones in the sample, around 72% are singletons; the top ten hold around a fifth. Sequenced sample: tumor tissue. Receptor source: a human donor with diffuse large B-cell lymphoma. The CDR3 runs from the conserved cysteine through the conserved F or W. D genes are given only for firm matches. Size values are once, few and many counts, or a class for expanded clones, and some rows have none.

NA TRBJ1-2 TRBV2 TRBD1 CASRLDREANYGYTF TGTGCCAGCAGGCTTGACAGGGAAGCTAACTATGGCTACACCTTC
NA TRBJ2-3 TRBV7-9 NA CASSASGTDTQYF TGTGCCAGCAGCGCTAGCGGCACAGATACGCAGTATTTT
NA TRBJ2-5 TRBV27 NA CASSFQGSQETQYF TGTGCCAGCAGTTTTCAGGGGTCCCAAGAGACCCAGTACTTC
NA TRBJ2-1 TRBV7-2 NA CASSLTSSPLYNEQFF TGTGCCAGCAGCTTGACTTCCAGCCCTCTCTACAATGAGCAGTTCTTC
NA TRBJ2-4 TRBV27 NA CASSLSGLAKNIQYF TGTGCCAGCAGTTTATCAGGGTTAGCCAAAAACATTCAGTACTTC
NA TRBJ1-5 TRBV2 NA CASSEARGQPQHF TGTGCCAGCAGTGAAGCGCGGGGTCAGCCCCAGCATTTT
NA TRBJ1-1 TRBV11-2 NA CASSLEYGERPYNTEAFF TGTGCCAGCAGCTTAGAGTATGGGGAAAGGCCCTATAACACTGAAGCTTTCTTT
NA TRBJ1-1 TRBV28 NA CASRPPGTANPNTEAFF TGTGCCAGCAGGCCACCCGGGACGGCAAACCCTAACACTGAAGCTTTCTTT
once TRBJ2-5 TRBV6-6 NA CASSTKGYQETQYF TGTGCCAGCAGTACAAAGGGGTACCAAGAGACCCAGTACTTC
NA TRBJ2-1 TRBV6-5 NA CASLSTYNEQFF TGTGCCAGCTTGTCAACCTACAATGAGCAGTTCTTC